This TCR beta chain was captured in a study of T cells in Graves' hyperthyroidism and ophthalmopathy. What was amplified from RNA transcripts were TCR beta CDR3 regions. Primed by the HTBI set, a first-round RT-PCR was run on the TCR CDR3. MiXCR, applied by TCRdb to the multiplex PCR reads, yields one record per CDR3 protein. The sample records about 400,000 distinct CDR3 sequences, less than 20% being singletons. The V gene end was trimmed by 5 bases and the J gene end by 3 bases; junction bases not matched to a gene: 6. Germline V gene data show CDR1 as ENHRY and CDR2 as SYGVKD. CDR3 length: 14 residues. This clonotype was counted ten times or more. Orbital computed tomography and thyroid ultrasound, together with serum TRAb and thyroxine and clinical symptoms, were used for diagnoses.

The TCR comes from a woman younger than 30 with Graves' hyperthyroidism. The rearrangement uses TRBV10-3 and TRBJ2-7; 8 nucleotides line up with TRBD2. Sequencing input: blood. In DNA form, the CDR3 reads TGTGCCATCAGTACCGGGACTAGGGTCTACGAGCAGTACTTC. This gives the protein CAISTGTRVYEQYF.